These 15 T cell receptor beta chains came from one sample sequenced in a study of regulatory T cells in long-lasting Graves disease. Time point in this sample: persistent/refractory GD, antithyroid drugs over 5 years with positive TRAb. The authors made the TCR library using RNA they extracted from PBMCs. Researchers made TCR beta libraries by using iRepertoire HTBI primers and running Arm-PCR on CDR3 regions. Each CDR3 protein gets one entry after TCRdb re-called the multiplex PCR reads with MiXCR. The sample has around 460,000 distinct CDR3 sequences, 20% to 25% seen once. This specimen consisted of peripheral blood mononuclear cells (PBMCs), obtained when the disease was refractory, from a patient treated with antithyroid drugs. The receptors derive from a female donor with Graves disease.

The V gene is TRBV5-1, the J gene TRBJ2-7; 9 nucleotides agree with TRBD1. The CDR3 loop spans 15 amino acids. Germline V gene lookup returns CDR1 SGHRS and CDR2 YFSETQ. The V segment lost 4 bases and the J segment 1 base; nucleotides outside the gene matches: 6. The chain's CDR3 is CASSVEQGASYEQYF. As DNA, the CDR3 is TGCGCCAGCAGCGTCGAACAGGGGGCATCCTACGAGCAGTACTTC.

The sample holds a few counts of this clonotype. The chain employs TRBV6-1 and TRBJ2-2; 11 bases align to TRBD2. The V gene's germline CDR1 is MNHNS and CDR2 SASEGT. The CDR3 length is 17 residues. The V and J ends lost 7 bases and 1 base, in that order; junction bases with no gene match: 8. CDR3 coding DNA: TGTGCCAGCACGTCCCCCCTAGCGGGAGGGAACACCGGGGAGCTGTTTTTT. Protein: CASTSPLAGGNTGELFF.

The V call is TRBV12-3 or TRBV12-4, the J call TRBJ2-7; TRBD2 matches at 8 bases. CDR3 length equals 14 residues. V dropped 3 bases and J dropped 3; count of bases not matched to a gene: 4. The CDR3 DNA follows: TGTGCCAGCAGTTTTACGGGAGGGGGCTACGAGCAGTACTTC. Its protein product is CASSFTGGGYEQYF.

This clonotype was picked up many times. CDR3 region: CASSLVGTDTEAFF. Written as DNA, the CDR3 is TGTGCCAGCAGTTTAGTGGGGACTGACACTGAAGCTTTCTTT. V and J are TRBV28 and TRBJ1-1, with D possibly TRBD1 on 5 matching bases. Trimming removed 2 bases at V and 3 bases at J, with 10 bases between. There are 14 residues in the CDR3. Germline V lookup: CDR1 MDHEN, CDR2 SYDVKM.

This chain links TRBV25-1 with TRBJ1-4, with a possible D match to TRBD1 (5 bases). This CDR3 has 14 amino acids. The V and J ends lost 4 bases and 5 bases respectively, with 11 bases between them. In germline, CDR1 is MGHDK, CDR2 SYGVNS. The CDR3 nucleotides are TGTGCCAGCAGTGGGCCCGGGGCCAATGAAAAACTGTTTTTT. It encodes CASSGPGANEKLFF. The entire variable domain, with the rest obtained from reference TRBV25-1 and TRBJ1-4, is as follows: EADIYQTPRYLVIGTGKKITLECSQTMGHDKMYWYQQDPGMELHLIHYSYGVNSTEKGDLSSESTVSRIRTEHFPLTLESARPSHTSQYLCASSGPGANEKLFFGSGTQLSVL.

The chain has TRBV7-9 and TRBJ1-3; 7 positions match TRBD1. Germline CDR1 is SEHNR and CDR2 is FQNEAQ (reference sequence). CDR3 length equals 16 residues. Trimming removed 4 bases from V and 2 bases from J; junction bases left unmatched: 8. CDR3 protein: CASSSIGGLAGNTIYF. CDR3 in DNA: TGTGCCAGCAGCTCGATAGGGGGCCTAGCTGGAAACACCATATATTTT.

Many counts were recorded for this clonotype. The DNA for the CDR3 is TGTGCCAGCAGTTTAGGATATCGCAGGGGCTGGAGTCAGCCCCAGCATTTT. It codes for CASSLGYRRGWSQPQHF. The chain joins TRBV12-3 or TRBV12-4 to TRBJ1-5; D possibly corresponds to TRBD1 (6 bases). The CDR3 runs to 17 residues. V was clipped by 1 base and J by 6 bases, with 19 bases between them.

This clonotype was seen ten or more times. The chain has TRBV20-1 and TRBJ1-4; TRBD1 aligns across 9 bases. V lost 3 bases to trimming and J lost 0 bases; unmatched junction nucleotides: 11. CDR1 is DFQATT and CDR2 is SNEGSKA in the germline V gene (reference sequence). CDR3 length: 18 amino acids. CDR3 loop: CSASAPGQGFATNEKLFF. The CDR3 DNA reads TGCAGTGCTAGTGCGCCGGGACAGGGCTTTGCAACTAATGAAAAACTGTTTTTT.

This clonotype was counted at least ten times. The CDR3 DNA is TGTGCCAGCAGGAGACAGGCGGTCTCCTACGAGCAGTACTTC. Encoded protein: CASRRQAVSYEQYF. The chain couples TRBV28 to TRBJ2-7, with a weak D call TRBD1 (6 bases). Trimming stripped 6 bases from V and 0 bases from J, with 12 bases between. The CDR3 covers 14 residues. Looked up from germline, CDR1 is MDHEN and CDR2 is SYDVKM.

This clonotype was observed many times. The chain employs TRBV6-5 and TRBJ1-1, with D unclear. The CDR3 has 13 amino acids. Between the trimmed V and J ends, which lost 2 bases and 3 bases, there was a span of 7 bases. Germline V gives CDR1 MNHEY, CDR2 SVGAGI. In DNA form, the CDR3 reads TGTGCCAGCAGTTACGGTACATACACTGAAGCTTTCTTT. Its translation: CASSYGTYTEAFF.

The chain joins TRBV7-3 to TRBJ2-7; 7 positions match TRBD2. The CDR3 loop spans 14 amino acids. Germline-derived CDR1 and CDR2 are SGHTA and FQGTGA. V lost 2 bases to trimming and J lost 3 bases; unmatched junction nucleotides: 4. The CDR3 DNA reads TGTGCCAGCAGCTTAGGGAGCGGGGACTACGAGCAGTACTTC. Protein: CASSLGSGDYEQYF.

The chain combines TRBV7-9 with TRBJ2-4; D is tentatively TRBD1 or TRBD2 (6 bases each). The CDR3 totals 16 residues. In germline, CDR1 is SEHNR, CDR2 FQNEAQ (reference sequence). Between the trimmed V and J ends, which lost 2 bases and 3 bases, there was a span of 14 bases. The CDR3 sequence is CASSLWGAYGKNIQYF. The CDR3 bases are TGTGCCAGCAGCTTATGGGGGGCTTATGGCAAAAACATTCAGTACTTC.

As regards this clonotype: A clone one base away is much larger, so this may be a read error. CDR3 in DNA: TGTGCCAGCAGTGAGCGGGACAGGGGATCGGATGGCTACACCTTC. It encodes CASSERDRGSDGYTF. The V gene is TRBV28, the J gene TRBJ1-2; 10 nucleotides match TRBD1. CDR3 length: 15 residues. The V gene end was trimmed by 5 bases and the J gene end by 6 bases; junction bases not matched to a gene: 9. The germline gives CDR1 MDHEN, CDR2 SYDVKM.

The chain couples TRBV12-3 or TRBV12-4 to TRBJ2-7; 8 bases agree with TRBD2. The CDR3 has 15 residues. V lost 6 bases and J lost 5; bases outside the gene matches: 12. CDR3 DNA: TGTGCCAGCAGACTAGCGGCGGGGGCTGGGGACGAGCAGTACTTC. Protein: CASRLAAGAGDEQYF.

This clonotype was seen repeatedly, ten times or more. V usage is TRBV2 and J usage is TRBJ1-1, with 9 bases matching TRBD1. This CDR3 has 15 residues. V shed 4 bases, J shed 5 bases, and the junction held 8 bases outside the gene matches. The germline CDR1 and CDR2 sequences are SNHLY and FYNNEI. The CDR3 bases are TGTGCCAGCAGTGGGAACAGGGGGCGGACGACTGAAGCTTTCTTT. It specifies CASSGNRGRTTEAFF.